This TCR beta chain was found in a study of blood T cell repertoires in COVID-19. In the original analysis: Reference gene primer amplification gave nucleated cell count estimates. Clones were read by immunoSEQ multiplex PCR, and TCRdb kept only the in-frame ones, dropping some. The V and J calls and the clone size are those of that table, but D and trimming were determined from the DNA. The sample includes fewer than 450,000 clones, over 75% seen only once; the top ten take about 2.1%. V lost 10 bases to trimming and J lost 6 bases; unmatched junction nucleotides: 8. The CDR3 runs 13 residues. Germline CDR1 is MNHNY and CDR2 is SVGAGI (reference sequence). Participants spanned ages about 18 to 100 years and resided in 20 to 30 US areas. Clinical history reported by participants formed the basis on which cohorts were assigned.

The sample comprised PBMCs or T cells enriched from blood (not recorded which). The chain links TRBV6-6 to TRBJ2-2; 7 positions agree with TRBD2. This TCR was recovered from a woman between 40 and 50 years old with acute COVID-19. The CDR3 spells CAIGTTSSGELFF. DNA of the CDR3: TGTGCCATTGGGACGACTAGCTCCGGGGAGCTGTTTTTT.